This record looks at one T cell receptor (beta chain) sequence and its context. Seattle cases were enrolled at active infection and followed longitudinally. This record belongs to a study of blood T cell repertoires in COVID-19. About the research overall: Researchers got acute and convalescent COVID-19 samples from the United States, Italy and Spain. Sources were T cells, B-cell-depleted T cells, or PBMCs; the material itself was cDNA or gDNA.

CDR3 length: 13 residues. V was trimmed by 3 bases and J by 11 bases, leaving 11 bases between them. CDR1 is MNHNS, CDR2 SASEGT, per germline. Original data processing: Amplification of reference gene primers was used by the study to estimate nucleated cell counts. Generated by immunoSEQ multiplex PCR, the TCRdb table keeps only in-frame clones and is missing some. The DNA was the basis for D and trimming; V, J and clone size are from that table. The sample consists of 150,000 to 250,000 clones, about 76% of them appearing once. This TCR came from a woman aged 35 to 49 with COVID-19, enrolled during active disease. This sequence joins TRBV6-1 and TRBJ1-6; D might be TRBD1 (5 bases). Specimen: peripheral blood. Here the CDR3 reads CASSEGGPTPLHF. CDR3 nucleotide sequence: TGTGCCAGCAGTGAGGGGGGACCTACACCCCTCCACTTT.